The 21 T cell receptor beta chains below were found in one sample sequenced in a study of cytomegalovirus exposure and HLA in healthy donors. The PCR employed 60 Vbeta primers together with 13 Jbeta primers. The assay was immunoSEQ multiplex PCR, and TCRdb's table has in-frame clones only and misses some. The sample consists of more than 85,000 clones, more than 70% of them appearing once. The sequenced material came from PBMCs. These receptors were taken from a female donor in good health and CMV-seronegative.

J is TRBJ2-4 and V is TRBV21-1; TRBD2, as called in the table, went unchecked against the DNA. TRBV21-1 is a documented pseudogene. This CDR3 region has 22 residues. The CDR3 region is CASSKELGRSPSPGKAKNIQYF. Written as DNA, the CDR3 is TGTGCCAGCAGCAAAGAGTTGGGAAGGTCCCCTAGCCCTGGGAAGGCCAAAAACATTCAGTACTTC.

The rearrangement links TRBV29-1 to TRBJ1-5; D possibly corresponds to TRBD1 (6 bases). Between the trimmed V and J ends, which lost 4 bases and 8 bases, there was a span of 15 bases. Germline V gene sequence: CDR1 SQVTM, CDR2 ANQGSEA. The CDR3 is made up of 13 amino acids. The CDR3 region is CSVGVEGGKPQHF. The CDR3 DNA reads TGCAGCGTTGGGGTCGAAGGGGGTAAGCCCCAGCATTTT.

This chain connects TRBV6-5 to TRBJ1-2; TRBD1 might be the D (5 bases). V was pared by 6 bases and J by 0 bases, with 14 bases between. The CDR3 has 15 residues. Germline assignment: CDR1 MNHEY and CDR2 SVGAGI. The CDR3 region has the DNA TGTGCCAGCAGATCTACAGGAAACCCTAACTATGGCTACACCTTC. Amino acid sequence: CASRSTGNPNYGYTF.

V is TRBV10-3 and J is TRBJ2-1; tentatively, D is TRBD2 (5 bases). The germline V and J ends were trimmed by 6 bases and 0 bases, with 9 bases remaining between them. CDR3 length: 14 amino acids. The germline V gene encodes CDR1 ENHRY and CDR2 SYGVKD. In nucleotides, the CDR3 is TGTGCCATCAGGGGAGCGAGCTCCTACAATGAGCAGTTCTTC. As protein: CAIRGASSYNEQFF.

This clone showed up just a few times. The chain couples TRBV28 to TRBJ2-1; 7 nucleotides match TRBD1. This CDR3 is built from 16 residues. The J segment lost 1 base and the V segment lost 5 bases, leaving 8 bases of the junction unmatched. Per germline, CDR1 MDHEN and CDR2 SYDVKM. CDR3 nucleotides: TGTGCCAGCAGTCCCACACAGGGGAGATCCTACAATGAGCAGTTCTTC. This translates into CASSPTQGRSYNEQFF.

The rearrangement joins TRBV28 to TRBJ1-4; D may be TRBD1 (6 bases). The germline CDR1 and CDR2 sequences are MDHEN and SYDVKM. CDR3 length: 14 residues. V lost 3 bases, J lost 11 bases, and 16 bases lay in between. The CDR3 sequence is CASSFGKPTGKLFF. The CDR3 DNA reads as TGTGCCAGCAGTTTTGGGAAACCGACAGGCAAACTGTTTTTT.

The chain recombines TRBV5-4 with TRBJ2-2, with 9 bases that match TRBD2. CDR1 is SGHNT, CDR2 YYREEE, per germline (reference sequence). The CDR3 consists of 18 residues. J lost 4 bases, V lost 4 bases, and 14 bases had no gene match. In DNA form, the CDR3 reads TGTGCCAGCAGCCACCGCGGCGGGAGGGCCGCGGGCACCGGGGAGCTGTTTTTT. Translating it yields CASSHRGGRAAGTGELFF.

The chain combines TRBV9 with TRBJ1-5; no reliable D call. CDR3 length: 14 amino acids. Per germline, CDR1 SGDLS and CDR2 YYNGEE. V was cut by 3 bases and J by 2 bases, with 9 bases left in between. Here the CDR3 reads CASSASSGNQPQHF. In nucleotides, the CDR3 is TGTGCCAGCAGCGCAAGTTCGGGCAATCAGCCCCAGCATTTT.

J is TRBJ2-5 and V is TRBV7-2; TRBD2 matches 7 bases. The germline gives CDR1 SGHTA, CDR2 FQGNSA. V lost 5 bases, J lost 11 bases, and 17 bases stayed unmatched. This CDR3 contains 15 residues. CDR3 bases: TGTGCCAGCAGCCTCCTAATCGTAGAAGCGGGGCCGCAGTACTTC. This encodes CASSLLIVEAGPQYF.

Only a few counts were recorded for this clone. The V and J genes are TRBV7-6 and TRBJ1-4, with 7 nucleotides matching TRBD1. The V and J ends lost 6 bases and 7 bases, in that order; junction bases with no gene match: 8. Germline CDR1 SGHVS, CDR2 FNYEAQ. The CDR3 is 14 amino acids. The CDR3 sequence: CASSRSGGSEKLFF. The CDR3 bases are TGTGCCAGCAGTCGATCAGGGGGTTCTGAAAAACTGTTTTTT.

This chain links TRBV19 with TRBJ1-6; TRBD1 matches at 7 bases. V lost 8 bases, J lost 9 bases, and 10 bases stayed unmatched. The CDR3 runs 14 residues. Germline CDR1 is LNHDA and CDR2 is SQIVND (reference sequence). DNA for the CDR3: TGTGCCAGTGCAGACCGGGACAGTCGTTCACCCCTCCACTTT. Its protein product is CASADRDSRSPLHF.

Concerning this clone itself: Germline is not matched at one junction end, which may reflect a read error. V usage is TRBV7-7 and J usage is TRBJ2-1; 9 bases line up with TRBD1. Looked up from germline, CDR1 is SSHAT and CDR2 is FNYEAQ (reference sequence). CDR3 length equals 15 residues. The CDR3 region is CASSIRQGVYNEQFF. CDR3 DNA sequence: TGTGCTAGCAGCATAAGACAGGGGGTTTACAATGAGCAGTTCTTC.

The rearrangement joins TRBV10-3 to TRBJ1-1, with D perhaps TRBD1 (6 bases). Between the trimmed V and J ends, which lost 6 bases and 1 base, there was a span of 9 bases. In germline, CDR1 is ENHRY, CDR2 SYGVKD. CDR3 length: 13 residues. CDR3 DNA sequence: TGTGCCATCAGGACGGACAGGAACACTGAAGCTTTCTTT. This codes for CAIRTDRNTEAFF.

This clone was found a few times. The CDR3 nucleotides read TGTGCCAGCAGTGGGTCGACAGGGGCTAGTGAAAAACTGTTTTTT. Residues: CASSGSTGASEKLFF. The J gene is TRBJ1-4, the V gene TRBV25-1, with 8 bases fitting TRBD1. Germline V CDR1 and CDR2: MGHDK, SYGVNS. V lost 4 bases and J lost 7; bases outside the gene matches: 8. The CDR3 has 15 amino acids.

Written as DNA, the CDR3 is TGTGCCAGCAGCTTGGGCGGGGGGGCCAGGGAGACCCAGTACTTC. Translating gives CASSLGGGARETQYF. The gene calls are TRBV5-4 and TRBJ2-5; 9 bases are a match to TRBD2. V was pared by 0 bases and J by 5 bases, with 5 bases of the junction left unmatched. There are 15 residues in the CDR3. The V gene's germline CDR1 is SGHNT and CDR2 YYREEE (reference sequence).

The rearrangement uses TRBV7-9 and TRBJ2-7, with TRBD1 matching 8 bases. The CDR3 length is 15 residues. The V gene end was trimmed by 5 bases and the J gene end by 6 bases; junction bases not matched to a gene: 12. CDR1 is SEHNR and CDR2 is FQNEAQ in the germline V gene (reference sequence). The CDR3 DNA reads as TGTGCCAGCAGCCGCCCCCCAGGGGGCTCTGGCGAGCAGTACTTC. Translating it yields CASSRPPGGSGEQYF.

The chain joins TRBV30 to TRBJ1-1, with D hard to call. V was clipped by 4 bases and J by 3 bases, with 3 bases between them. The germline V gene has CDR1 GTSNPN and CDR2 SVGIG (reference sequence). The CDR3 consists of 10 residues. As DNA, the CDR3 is TGTGCCTGGACAGACACTGAAGCTTTCTTT. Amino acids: CAWTDTEAFF.

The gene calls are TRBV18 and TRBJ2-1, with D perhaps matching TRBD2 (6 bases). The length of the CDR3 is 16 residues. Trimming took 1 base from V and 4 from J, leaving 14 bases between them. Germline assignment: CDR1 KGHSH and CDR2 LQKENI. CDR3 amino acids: CASSPRSMGGYNEQFF. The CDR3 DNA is TGTGCCAGCTCACCACGGTCAATGGGAGGTTACAATGAGCAGTTCTTC.

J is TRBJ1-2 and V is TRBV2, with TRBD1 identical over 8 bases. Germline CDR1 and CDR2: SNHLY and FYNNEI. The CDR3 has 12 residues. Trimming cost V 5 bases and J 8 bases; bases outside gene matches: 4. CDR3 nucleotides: TGTGCCAGCAGTTCAGGGGGCAGAGGCTACACCTTC. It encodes CASSSGGRGYTF.

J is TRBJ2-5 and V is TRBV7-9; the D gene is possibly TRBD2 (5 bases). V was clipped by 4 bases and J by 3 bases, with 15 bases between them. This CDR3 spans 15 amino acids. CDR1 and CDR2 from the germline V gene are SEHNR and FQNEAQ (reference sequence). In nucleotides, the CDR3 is TGTGCCAGCAGCTATCTTGGGAGAGACGAAGAGACCCAGTACTTC. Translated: CASSYLGRDEETQYF.

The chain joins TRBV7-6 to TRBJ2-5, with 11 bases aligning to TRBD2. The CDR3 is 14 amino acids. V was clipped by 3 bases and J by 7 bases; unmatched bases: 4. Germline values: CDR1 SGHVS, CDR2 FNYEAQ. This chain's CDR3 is CASSFPGLAGTQYF. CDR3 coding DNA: TGTGCCAGCAGCTTTCCTGGACTAGCGGGGACCCAGTACTTC.